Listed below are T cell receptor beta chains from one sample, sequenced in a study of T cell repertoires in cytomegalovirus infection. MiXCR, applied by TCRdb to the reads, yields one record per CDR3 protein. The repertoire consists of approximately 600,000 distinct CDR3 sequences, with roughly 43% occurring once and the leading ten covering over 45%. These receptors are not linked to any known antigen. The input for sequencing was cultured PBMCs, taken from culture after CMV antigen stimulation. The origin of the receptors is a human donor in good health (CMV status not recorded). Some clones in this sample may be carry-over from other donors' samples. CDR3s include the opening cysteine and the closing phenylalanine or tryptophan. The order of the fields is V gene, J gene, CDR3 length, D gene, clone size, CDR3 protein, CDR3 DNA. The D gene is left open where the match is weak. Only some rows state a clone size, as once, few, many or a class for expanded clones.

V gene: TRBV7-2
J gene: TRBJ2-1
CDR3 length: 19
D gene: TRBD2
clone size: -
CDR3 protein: CASSSALGGSAISYNEQFF
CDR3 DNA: TGTGCCAGCAGCTCCGCCTTGGGCGGGAGTGCTATTTCCTACAATGAGCAGTTCTTC

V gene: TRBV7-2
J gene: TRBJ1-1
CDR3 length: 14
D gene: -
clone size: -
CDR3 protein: CASSPAGGDTEAFF
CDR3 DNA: TGTGCCAGCAGCCCGGCCGGTGGGGACACTGAAGCTTTCTTT

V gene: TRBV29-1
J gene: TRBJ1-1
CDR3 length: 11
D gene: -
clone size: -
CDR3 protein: CSVPVEGEAFF
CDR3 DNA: TGCAGCGTTCCGGTCGAAGGTGAAGCTTTCTTT

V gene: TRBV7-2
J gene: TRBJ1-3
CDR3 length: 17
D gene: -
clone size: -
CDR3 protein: CASSLGARGLRGNTIYF
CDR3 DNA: TGTGCCAGCAGCTTAGGGGCGAGAGGGCTAAGAGGAAACACCATATATTTT

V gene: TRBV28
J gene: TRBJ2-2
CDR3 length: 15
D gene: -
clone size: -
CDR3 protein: CASSFHQRVTGELFF
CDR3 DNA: TGTGCCAGCAGTTTTCACCAACGGGTCACCGGGGAGCTGTTTTTT

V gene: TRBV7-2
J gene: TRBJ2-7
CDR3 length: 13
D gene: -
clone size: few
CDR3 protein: CASSPRAAYEQYF
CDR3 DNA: TGTGCCAGCAGCCCGCGGGCGGCTTACGAGCAGTACTTC

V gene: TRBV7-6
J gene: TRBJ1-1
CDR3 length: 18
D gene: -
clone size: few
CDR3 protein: CASSLALRDSLMNTEAFF
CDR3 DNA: TGTGCCAGCAGCTTAGCGTTGCGGGACTCCCTGATGAACACTGAAGCTTTCTTT

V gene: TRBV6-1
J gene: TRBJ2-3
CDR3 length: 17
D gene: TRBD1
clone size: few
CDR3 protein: CASSFRRTGGPFNTQYF
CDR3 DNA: TGTGCCAGCAGTTTTCGTCGAACAGGGGGCCCTTTTAATACGCAGTATTTT

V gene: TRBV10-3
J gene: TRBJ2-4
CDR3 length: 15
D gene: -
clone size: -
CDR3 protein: CAISEDRSAKNIQYF
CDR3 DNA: TGTGCCATCAGTGAAGACAGATCAGCCAAAAACATTCAGTACTTC

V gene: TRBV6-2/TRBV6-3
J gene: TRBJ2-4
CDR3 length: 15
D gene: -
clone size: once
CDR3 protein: CASSYVGGAKNIQYF
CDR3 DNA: TGTGCCAGCAGTTACGTCGGGGGAGCCAAAAACATTCAGTACTTC

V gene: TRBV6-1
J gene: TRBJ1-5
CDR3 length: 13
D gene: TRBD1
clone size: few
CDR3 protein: CASVQGASQPQHF
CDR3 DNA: TGTGCCAGCGTCCAGGGGGCATCTCAGCCCCAGCATTTT

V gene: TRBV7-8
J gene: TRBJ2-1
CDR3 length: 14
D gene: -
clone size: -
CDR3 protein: CAVGRGSPYNEQFF
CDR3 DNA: TGTGCCGTGGGGCGGGGCTCCCCCTACAATGAGCAGTTCTTC

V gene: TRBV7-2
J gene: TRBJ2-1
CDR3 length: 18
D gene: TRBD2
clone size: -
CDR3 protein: CVSRPPGLAGGLGNEQFF
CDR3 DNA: TGTGTCAGCCGCCCACCAGGACTAGCGGGGGGGCTTGGCAATGAGCAGTTCTTC

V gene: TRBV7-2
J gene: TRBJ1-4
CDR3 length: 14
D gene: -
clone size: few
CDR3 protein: CASGHTATNEKLFF
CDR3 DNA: TGTGCCAGCGGCCACACTGCAACTAATGAAAAACTGTTTTTT

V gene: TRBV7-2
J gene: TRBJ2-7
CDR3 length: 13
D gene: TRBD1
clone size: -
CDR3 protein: CASSQGTAYEQYF
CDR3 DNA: TGTGCCAGCAGCCAAGGGACAGCCTACGAGCAGTACTTC

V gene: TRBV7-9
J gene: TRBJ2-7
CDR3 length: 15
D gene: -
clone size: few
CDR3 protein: CASSPRLERGHEQYF
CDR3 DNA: TGTGCCAGCAGCCCCCGACTGGAGAGGGGTCACGAGCAGTACTTC

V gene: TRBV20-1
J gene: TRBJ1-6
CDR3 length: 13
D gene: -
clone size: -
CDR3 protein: CSARDKGSSPLHF
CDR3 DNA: TGCAGTGCTAGGGACAAAGGGAGTTCACCCCTCCACTTT

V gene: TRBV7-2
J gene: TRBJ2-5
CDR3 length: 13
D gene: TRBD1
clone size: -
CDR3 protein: CASNRGPQETQYF
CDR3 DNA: TGTGCCAGCAACAGGGGTCCCCAAGAGACCCAGTACTTC

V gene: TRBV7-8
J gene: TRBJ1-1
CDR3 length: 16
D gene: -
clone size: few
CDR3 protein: CASSLMGVGVNTEAFF
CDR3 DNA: TGTGCCAGCAGCTTAATGGGGGTCGGGGTGAACACTGAAGCTTTCTTT

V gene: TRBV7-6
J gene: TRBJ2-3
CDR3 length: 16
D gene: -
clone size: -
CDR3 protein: CASTGPGTPYTDTQYF
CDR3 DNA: TGTGCCAGCACGGGTCCGGGAACCCCTTACACAGATACGCAGTATTTT

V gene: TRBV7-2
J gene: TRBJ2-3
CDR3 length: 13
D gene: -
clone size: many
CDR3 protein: CASSLSGLDTQYF
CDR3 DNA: TGTGCCAGCAGCTTATCAGGACTGGATACGCAGTATTTT

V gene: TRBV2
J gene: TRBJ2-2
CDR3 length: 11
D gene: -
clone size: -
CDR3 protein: CASRGGGELFF
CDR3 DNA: TGTGCCAGCCGGGGAGGCGGGGAGCTGTTTTTT

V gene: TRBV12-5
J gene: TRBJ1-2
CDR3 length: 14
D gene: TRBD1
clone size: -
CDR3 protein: CAGGPWDSNYGYTF
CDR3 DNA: TGTGCTGGTGGTCCGTGGGACAGCAACTATGGCTACACCTTC

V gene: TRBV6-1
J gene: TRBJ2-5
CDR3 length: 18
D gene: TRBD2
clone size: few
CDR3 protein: CASTENPRLAGVQETQYF
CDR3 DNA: TGTGCCAGCACCGAGAATCCGAGACTAGCGGGAGTCCAAGAGACCCAGTACTTC

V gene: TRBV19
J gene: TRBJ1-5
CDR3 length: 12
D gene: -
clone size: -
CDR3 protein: CASMSNYQPQHF
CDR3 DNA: TGTGCCAGTATGTCCAATTATCAGCCCCAGCATTTT

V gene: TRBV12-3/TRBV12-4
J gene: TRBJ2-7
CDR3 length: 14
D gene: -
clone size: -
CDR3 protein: CASSPQSSSYEQYF
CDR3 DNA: TGTGCCAGCAGTCCCCAGTCTAGCTCCTACGAGCAGTACTTC

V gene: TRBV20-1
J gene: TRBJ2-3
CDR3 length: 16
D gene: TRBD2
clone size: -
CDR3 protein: CSARDPTSGRSDTQYF
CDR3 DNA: TGCAGTGCTAGAGATCCAACTAGCGGGAGGTCGGATACGCAGTATTTT

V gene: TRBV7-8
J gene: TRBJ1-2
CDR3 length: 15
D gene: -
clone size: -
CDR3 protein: CASSLGPQGDYGYTF
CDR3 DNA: TGTGCCAGCAGCTTAGGGCCCCAAGGGGACTATGGCTACACCTTC

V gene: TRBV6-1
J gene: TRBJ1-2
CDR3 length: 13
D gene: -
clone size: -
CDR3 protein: CASSARSHYGYTF
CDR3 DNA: TGTGCCAGCAGTGCCAGGAGTCACTATGGCTACACCTTC

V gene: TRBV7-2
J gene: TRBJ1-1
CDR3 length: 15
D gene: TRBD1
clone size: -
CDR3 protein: CASTPGDRVNTEAFF
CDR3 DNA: TGTGCCAGCACTCCCGGGGACAGGGTCAACACTGAAGCTTTCTTT

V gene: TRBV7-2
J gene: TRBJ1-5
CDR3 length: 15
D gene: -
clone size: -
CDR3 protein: CASSLAGQGGLSQHF
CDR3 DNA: TGTGCCAGCAGCTTAGCAGGCCAGGGTGGATTGTCCCAGCATTTT

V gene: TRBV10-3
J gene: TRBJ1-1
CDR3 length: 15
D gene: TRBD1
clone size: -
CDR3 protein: CAITGGDSMNTEAFF
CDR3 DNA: TGTGCCATCACCGGTGGGGACAGCATGAACACTGAAGCTTTCTTT

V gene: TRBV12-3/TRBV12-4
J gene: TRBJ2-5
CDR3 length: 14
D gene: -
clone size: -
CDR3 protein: CASTTGLLQETQYF
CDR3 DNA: TGTGCCAGCACCACCGGACTGCTACAAGAGACCCAGTACTTC

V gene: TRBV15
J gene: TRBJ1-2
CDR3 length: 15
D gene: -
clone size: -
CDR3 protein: CATSREGGGGYGYTF
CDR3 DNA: TGTGCCACCAGCAGAGAAGGAGGAGGGGGCTATGGCTACACCTTC

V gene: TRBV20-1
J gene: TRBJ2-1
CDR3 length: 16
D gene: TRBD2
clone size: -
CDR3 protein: CSANRWDSGSKNEQFF
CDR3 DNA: TGCAGTGCTAATCGGTGGGATAGCGGGAGTAAAAATGAGCAGTTCTTC

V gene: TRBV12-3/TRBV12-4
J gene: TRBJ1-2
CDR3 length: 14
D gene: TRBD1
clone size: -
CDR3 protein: CASSLGRDSYGYTF
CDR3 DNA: TGTGCCAGCAGCCTGGGCCGGGACAGCTATGGCTACACCTTC

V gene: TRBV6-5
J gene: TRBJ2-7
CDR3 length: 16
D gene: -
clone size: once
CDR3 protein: CASSSRFSRSQYEQYF
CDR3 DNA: TGTGCCAGCAGTTCTAGATTTTCCCGTTCTCAATACGAGCAGTACTTC

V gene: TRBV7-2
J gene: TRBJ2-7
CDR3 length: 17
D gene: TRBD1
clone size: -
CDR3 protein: CASSYPGGTGLIYEQYF
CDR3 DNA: TGTGCCAGCAGCTACCCTGGCGGGACAGGGCTTATCTACGAGCAGTACTTC

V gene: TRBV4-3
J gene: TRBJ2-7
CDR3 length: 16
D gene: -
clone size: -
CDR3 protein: CASSQGIQGTSYEQYF
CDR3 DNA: TGCGCCAGCAGCCAAGGAATACAAGGGACGTCCTACGAGCAGTACTTC

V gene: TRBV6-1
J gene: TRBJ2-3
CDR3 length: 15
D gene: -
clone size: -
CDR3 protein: CASSDWRLGTDTQYF
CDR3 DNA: TGTGCCAGCAGTGACTGGAGACTGGGCACAGATACGCAGTATTTT

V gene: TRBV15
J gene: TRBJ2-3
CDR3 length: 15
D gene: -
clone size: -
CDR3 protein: CATADRDYSTDTQYF
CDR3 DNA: TGTGCCACAGCCGACAGGGACTATAGCACAGATACGCAGTATTTT